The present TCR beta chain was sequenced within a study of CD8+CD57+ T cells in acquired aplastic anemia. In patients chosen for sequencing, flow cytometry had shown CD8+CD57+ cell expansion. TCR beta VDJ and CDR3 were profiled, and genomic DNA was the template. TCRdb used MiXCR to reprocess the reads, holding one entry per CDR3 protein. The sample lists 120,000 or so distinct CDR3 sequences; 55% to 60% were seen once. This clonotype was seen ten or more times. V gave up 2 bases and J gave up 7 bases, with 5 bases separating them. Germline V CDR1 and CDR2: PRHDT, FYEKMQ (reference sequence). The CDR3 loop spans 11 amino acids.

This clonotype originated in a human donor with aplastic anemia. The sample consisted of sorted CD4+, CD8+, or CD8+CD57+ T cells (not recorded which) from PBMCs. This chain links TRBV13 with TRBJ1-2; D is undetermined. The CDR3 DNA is TGTGCCAGCAGCTTATCGGGTGGCTACACCTTC. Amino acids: CASSLSGGYTF.